The 24 T cell receptor beta chains given below trace back to one sample, sequenced in a study of shared T cell receptors in the human thymus (dated by TCRdb to the early 2020s). To prepare the library, the immunoSEQ multiplex PCR assay was applied. As stored in TCRdb, this immuneACCESS dataset retains in-frame rearrangements with V and J assigned. A fraction of the clones does not appear; measured against another copy, unresolved V genes explain less than half of the discrepancy, and the remainder lacks a known reason. Recorded for this sample are 630,000 or so clones; around 87% of them occurred a single time. The ten biggest clones cover more than 0.009% of the sample. These data also formed part of another study, on human thymus T cells.

Sequencing used thymocytes. Every receptor here comes from a boy younger than two with a congenital heart defect. Donor details come from another sample of the same person, matched by shared clones.

The gene calls are TRBV4-1 and TRBJ2-4; 10 nucleotides line up with TRBD2. This CDR3 is 15 amino acids long. V was pared by 4 bases and J by 5 bases, with 5 bases of the junction left unmatched. Germline loops: CDR1 MGHRA, CDR2 YSYEKL. The CDR3 is CASSRETSGENIQYF. CDR3 nucleotide sequence: TGCGCCAGCAGCCGCGAAACTAGCGGGGAAAACATTCAGTACTTC.

The chain combines TRBV23-1 with TRBJ2-7; the D gene is possibly TRBD2 (6 bases). TRBV23-1 is an open reading frame, and its role is uncertain. CDR3 length: 15 residues. Trimming took 6 bases from V and 7 from J, leaving 22 bases between them. CDR3 DNA: TGCGCCAGCAGCCCGACGAGGGGACTCTTGAGGGAGCAGTACTTC. Amino acid sequence: CASSPTRGLLREQYF.

The chain has TRBV27 and TRBJ2-3, with 10 bases identical to TRBD2. Germline lookup yields CDR1 MNHEY and CDR2 SMNVEV (reference sequence). Trimming removed 7 bases from V and 0 bases from J; junction bases left unmatched: 7. This CDR3 contains 16 residues. The CDR3 DNA sequence: TGTGCCAGCACCGTAGCGGGGGGCCATAGCACAGATACGCAGTATTTT. It translates to CASTVAGGHSTDTQYF.

This chain connects TRBV6-4 to TRBJ2-3; 13 bases align to TRBD2. CDR1 is MRHNA, CDR2 SNTAGT, per germline. The length of the CDR3 is 20 residues. V lost 5 bases and J lost 1; bases outside the gene matches: 15. The CDR3 DNA is TGTGCCAGCAGTAAGACTAGCGGGAGGCACGGTTATGGCGGCACAGATACGCAGTATTTT. Protein sequence: CASSKTSGRHGYGGTDTQYF.

The chain combines TRBV19 with TRBJ2-7; 11 bases match TRBD2. V lost 1 base and J lost 3; bases outside the gene matches: 8. CDR3 length equals 17 residues. Germline CDR1 is LNHDA and CDR2 is SQIVND (reference sequence). The CDR3 loop is CASSIAWPSGGIYEQYF. In DNA form, the CDR3 reads TGTGCCAGTAGTATAGCGTGGCCTAGCGGGGGGATCTACGAGCAGTACTTC.

The rearrangement joins TRBV7-2 to TRBJ1-1; no definite D call. Trimming took 0 bases from V and 0 from J, leaving 11 bases between them. CDR3 length: 16 residues. CDR1 and CDR2 (germline): SGHTA, FQGNSA. The CDR3 DNA reads TGTGCCAGCAGCTTAGCAGTCGTACAGATGAACACTGAAGCTTTCTTT. It yields the protein CASSLAVVQMNTEAFF.

The V call is TRBV7-9, the J call TRBJ2-3, with 7 nucleotides matching TRBD1. CDR1 SEHNR and CDR2 FQNEAQ come from the germline V gene (reference sequence). The V gene end was trimmed by 4 bases and the J gene end by 2 bases; junction bases not matched to a gene: 6. The CDR3 loop spans 15 amino acids. The CDR3 nucleotides read TGTGCCAGCAGCTCGCGACAGGGACCCACAGATACGCAGTATTTT. Residues: CASSSRQGPTDTQYF.

The table lists this clone with a count of one. V gene TRBV5-1 combines with J gene TRBJ2-5; possible D gene TRBD1, 5 bases. The end of the DNA is better explained by TRBJ2-7, so the J call may be wrong. Germline loops: CDR1 SGHRS, CDR2 YFSETQ. The CDR3 has 16 residues. CDR3 residues: CASSLALGHHSYEQYF. The CDR3 nucleotides are TGCGCCAGCAGCTTGGCCCTTGGACACCACTCCTACGAGCAGTACTTC.

The chain is built from TRBV4-1 and TRBJ1-1, with 9 bases fitting TRBD1. The CDR3 has 15 amino acids. CDR1 and CDR2 (germline): MGHRA, YSYEKL. The trim removed 4 bases at V and 4 bases at J, leaving 7 bases unmatched. The CDR3 spells CASSLSGTGSTEAFF. CDR3 sequence (DNA): TGCGCCAGCAGCCTCTCCGGGACAGGGAGCACTGAAGCTTTCTTT.

This rearrangement joins TRBV6-1 to TRBJ2-3; D perhaps matches TRBD2 (5 bases). The CDR3 covers 13 residues. The V gene lost 4 bases and the J gene lost 5 bases, with 10 bases spanning the gap. In germline, CDR1 is MNHNS, CDR2 SASEGT. The CDR3 DNA is TGTGCCAGCAGTGGGGAGCCCAGAGATACGCAGTATTTT. It translates to CASSGEPRDTQYF.

The chain joins TRBV18 to TRBJ2-5; D remains ambiguous. CDR3 size: 13 residues. V gave up 2 bases and J gave up 5 bases, with 9 bases separating them. Per the germline V gene, CDR1 is KGHSH and CDR2 is LQKENI. The CDR3 is CASSPSDGETQYF. The CDR3 DNA reads as TGTGCCAGCTCACCAAGTGACGGGGAGACCCAGTACTTC.

The chain uses TRBV28 and TRBJ1-5; maybe TRBD1 (6 bases). CDR3 length equals 13 residues. V was clipped by 5 bases and J by 4 bases, with 9 bases between them. Per germline, CDR1 MDHEN and CDR2 SYDVKM. CDR3 DNA: TGTGCCAGCAGTAAAGACAGGAATCAGCCCCAGCATTTT. Amino acid sequence: CASSKDRNQPQHF.

This clone turned up a few times. The V gene is TRBV2, the J gene TRBJ2-7; 10 nucleotides align to TRBD2. In germline, CDR1 is SNHLY, CDR2 FYNNEI. The V segment lost 6 bases and the J segment 3 bases; nucleotides outside the gene matches: 17. This CDR3 region has 18 residues. CDR3 sequence: CASRPGTTGTSAFYEQYF. For the CDR3, the DNA is TGTGCCAGCAGGCCAGGGACAACCGGGACTAGCGCCTTCTACGAGCAGTACTTC.

The CDR3 bases are TGCAGGGTGGGGGGGCGGGGGGCGCCGGCCTACGAGCAGTACTTC. It codes for CRVGGRGAPAYEQYF. The rearrangement uses TRBV29-1 and TRBJ2-7; 8 nucleotides agree with TRBD2. The CDR3 has 15 residues. Germline-derived CDR1 and CDR2 are SQVTM and ANQGSEA.

This chain uses TRBV5-1 with TRBJ1-3; D ambiguous. Trimming pared 2 bases from V and 4 bases from J, leaving 10 bases between. The CDR3 contains 14 residues. Per the germline V gene, CDR1 is SGHRS and CDR2 is YFSETQ. Written as DNA, the CDR3 is TGCGCCAGCAGCTTCGGGAAAGGCGGAAACACCATATATTTT. This translates into CASSFGKGGNTIYF. The entire variable domain, with the rest obtained from reference TRBV5-1 and TRBJ1-3, is as follows: KAGVTQTPRYLIKTRGQQVTLSCSPISGHRSVSWYQQTPGQGLQFLFEYFSETQRNKGNFPGRFSGRQFSNSRSEMNVSTLELGDSALYLCASSFGKGGNTIYFGEGSWLTVV.

For the CDR3, the DNA is TGCGCCAGCAGCCAAGATCCTCAGGTCTACGAGCAGTACTTC. Protein sequence: CASSQDPQVYEQYF. The V call is TRBV4-1, the J call TRBJ2-5; D gene ambiguous. The tail of the sequence fits TRBJ2-7 better, so the J call may be wrong. Germline V lookup: CDR1 MGHRA, CDR2 YSYEKL. CDR3 length: 14 residues.

The chain employs TRBV5-1 and TRBJ2-3; the D is unclear. Germline assignment: CDR1 SGHRS and CDR2 YFSETQ. Trimming removed 3 bases from V and 2 bases from J, with 10 bases in between. The CDR3 runs to 14 residues. The chain's CDR3 is CASSWAPDTDTQYF. In DNA form, the CDR3 reads TGCGCCAGCAGCTGGGCCCCCGACACAGATACGCAGTATTTT. Drawing the rest from reference TRBV5-1 and TRBJ2-3, the complete variable domain is KAGVTQTPRYLIKTRGQQVTLSCSPISGHRSVSWYQQTPGQGLQFLFEYFSETQRNKGNFPGRFSGRQFSNSRSEMNVSTLELGDSALYLCASSWAPDTDTQYFGPGTRLTVL.

This chain links TRBV18 with TRBJ1-4; D gene uncertain. The germline V gene has CDR1 KGHSH and CDR2 LQKENI. This CDR3 is 15 amino acids long. The germline V and J ends were trimmed by 0 bases and 0 bases, with 5 bases remaining between them. CDR3 protein: CASSPPEATNEKLFF. For the CDR3, the DNA is TGTGCCAGCTCACCACCGGAGGCAACTAATGAAAAACTGTTTTTT.

The CDR3 spells CASSPRSGSSYEQYF. Here the CDR3 DNA reads TGTGCCAGCAGCCCCCGAAGCGGGAGCTCCTACGAGCAGTACTTC. This sequence joins TRBV7-9 and TRBJ2-7; the match to TRBD2 covers 8 bases. V gave up 5 bases and J gave up 0 bases; unmatched junction bases: 6. Germline V gene sequence: CDR1 SEHNR, CDR2 FQNEAQ (reference sequence). CDR3 length: 15 residues.

This clone was observed a handful of times. The chain carries TRBV29-1 and TRBJ2-3; 7 bases map to TRBD2. The V gene end was trimmed by 6 bases and the J gene end by 9 bases; junction bases not matched to a gene: 12. The germline V gene encodes CDR1 SQVTM and CDR2 ANQGSEA. The CDR3 loop spans 13 amino acids. CDR3 DNA sequence: TGCAGCGTAGAGACTAGCACGGAGGGGACGCAGTATTTT. Encoded protein: CSVETSTEGTQYF.

The chain is built from TRBV4-3 and TRBJ2-3; 12 bases align to TRBD2. The germline gives CDR1 LGHNA, CDR2 YSLEER. The J segment lost 2 bases and the V segment lost 4 bases, leaving 7 bases of the junction unmatched. The CDR3 spans 17 residues. The DNA for the CDR3 is TGCGCCAGCAGCCGAGAAGGACTAGCGGGGAACACAGATACGCAGTATTTT. This sequence encodes CASSREGLAGNTDTQYF.

J is TRBJ2-3 and V is TRBV28; the match to TRBD2 covers 12 bases. Germline loops: CDR1 MDHEN, CDR2 SYDVKM. The CDR3 totals 17 residues. The V gene end was trimmed by 3 bases and the J gene end by 4 bases; junction bases not matched to a gene: 8. The CDR3 sequence: CASSFFLAGGPADTQYF. CDR3 sequence (DNA): TGTGCCAGCAGTTTCTTCCTAGCGGGAGGGCCGGCAGATACGCAGTATTTT.

The chain has TRBV14 and TRBJ1-2, with 11 bases that match TRBD1. Germline V CDR1 and CDR2: SGHDN, FVKESK. This CDR3 has 17 residues. Trimming took 3 bases from V and 2 from J; bases not matched to a gene: 8. This CDR3 reads CASSHRDRGTLNYGYTF. CDR3 sequence (DNA): TGTGCCAGCAGCCATCGGGACAGGGGGACTTTGAACTATGGCTACACCTTC.

This clone was seen a single time. The J gene is TRBJ2-7, the V gene TRBV11-3; 9 nucleotides align to TRBD1. The J segment lost 2 bases and the V segment lost 5 bases, leaving 7 bases of the junction unmatched. This CDR3 contains 15 residues. CDR1 is SGHNT, CDR2 YENEEA, per germline. Here the CDR3 DNA reads TGTGCCAGCAGCCCGGGGACAGGGCTAGCCTACGAGCAGTACTTC. Residues: CASSPGTGLAYEQYF. Together with reference TRBV11-3 and TRBJ2-7, the CDR3 gives the full variable domain: EAGVVQSPRYKIIEKKQPVAFWCNPISGHNTLYWYLQNLGQGPELLIRYENEEAVDDSQLPKDRFSAERLKGVDSTLKIQPAELGDSAVYLCASSPGTGLAYEQYFGPGTRLTVT.